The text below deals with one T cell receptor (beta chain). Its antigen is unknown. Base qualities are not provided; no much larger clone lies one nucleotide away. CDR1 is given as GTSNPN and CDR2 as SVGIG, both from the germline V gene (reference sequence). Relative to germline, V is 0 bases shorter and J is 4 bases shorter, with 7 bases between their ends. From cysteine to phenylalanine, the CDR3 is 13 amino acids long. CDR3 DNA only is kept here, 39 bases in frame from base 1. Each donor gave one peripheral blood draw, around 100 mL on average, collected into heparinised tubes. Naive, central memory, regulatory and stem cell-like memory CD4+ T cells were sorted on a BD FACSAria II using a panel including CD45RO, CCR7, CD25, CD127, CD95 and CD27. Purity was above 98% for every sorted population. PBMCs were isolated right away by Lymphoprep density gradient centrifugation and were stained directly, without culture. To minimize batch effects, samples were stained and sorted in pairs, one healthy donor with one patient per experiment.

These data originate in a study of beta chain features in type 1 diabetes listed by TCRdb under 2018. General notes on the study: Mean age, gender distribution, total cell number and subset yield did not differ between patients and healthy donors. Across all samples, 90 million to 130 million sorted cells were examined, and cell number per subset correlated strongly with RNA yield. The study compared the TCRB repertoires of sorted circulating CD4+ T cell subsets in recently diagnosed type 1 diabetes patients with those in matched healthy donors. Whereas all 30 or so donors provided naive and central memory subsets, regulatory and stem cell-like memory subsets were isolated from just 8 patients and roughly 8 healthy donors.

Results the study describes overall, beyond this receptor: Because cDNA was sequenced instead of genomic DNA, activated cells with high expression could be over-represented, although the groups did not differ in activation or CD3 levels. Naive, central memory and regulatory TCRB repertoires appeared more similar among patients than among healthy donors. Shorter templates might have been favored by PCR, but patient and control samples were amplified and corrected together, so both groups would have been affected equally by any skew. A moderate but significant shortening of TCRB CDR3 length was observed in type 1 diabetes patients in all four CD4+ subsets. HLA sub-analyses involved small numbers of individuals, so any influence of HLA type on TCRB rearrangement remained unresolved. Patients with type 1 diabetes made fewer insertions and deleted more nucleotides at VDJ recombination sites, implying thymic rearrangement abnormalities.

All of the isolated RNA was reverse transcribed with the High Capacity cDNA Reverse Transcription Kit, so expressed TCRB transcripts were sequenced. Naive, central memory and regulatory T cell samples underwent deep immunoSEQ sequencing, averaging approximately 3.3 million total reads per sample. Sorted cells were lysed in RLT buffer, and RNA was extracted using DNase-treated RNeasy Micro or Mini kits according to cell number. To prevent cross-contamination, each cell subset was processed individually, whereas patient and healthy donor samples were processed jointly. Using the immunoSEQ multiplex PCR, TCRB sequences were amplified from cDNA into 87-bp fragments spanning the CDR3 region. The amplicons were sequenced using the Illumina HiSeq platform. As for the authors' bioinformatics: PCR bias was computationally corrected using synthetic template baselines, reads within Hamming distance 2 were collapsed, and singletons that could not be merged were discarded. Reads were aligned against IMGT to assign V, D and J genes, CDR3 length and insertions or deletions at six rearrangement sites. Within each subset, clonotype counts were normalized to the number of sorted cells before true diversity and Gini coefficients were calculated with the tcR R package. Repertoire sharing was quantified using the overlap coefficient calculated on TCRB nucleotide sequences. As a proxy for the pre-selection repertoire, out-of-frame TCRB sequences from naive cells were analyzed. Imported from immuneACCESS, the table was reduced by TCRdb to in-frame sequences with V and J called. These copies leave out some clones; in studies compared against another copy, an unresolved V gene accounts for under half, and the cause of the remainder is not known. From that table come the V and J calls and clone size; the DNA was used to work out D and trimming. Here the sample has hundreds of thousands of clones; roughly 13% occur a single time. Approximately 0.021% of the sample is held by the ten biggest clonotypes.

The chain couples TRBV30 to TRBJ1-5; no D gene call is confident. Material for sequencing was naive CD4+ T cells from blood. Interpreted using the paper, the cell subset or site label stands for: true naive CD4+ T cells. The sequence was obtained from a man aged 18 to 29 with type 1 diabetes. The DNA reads TGTGCCTGGAGTGTTGTGTCGAATCAGCCCCAGCATTTT. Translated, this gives CAWSVVSNQPQHF.